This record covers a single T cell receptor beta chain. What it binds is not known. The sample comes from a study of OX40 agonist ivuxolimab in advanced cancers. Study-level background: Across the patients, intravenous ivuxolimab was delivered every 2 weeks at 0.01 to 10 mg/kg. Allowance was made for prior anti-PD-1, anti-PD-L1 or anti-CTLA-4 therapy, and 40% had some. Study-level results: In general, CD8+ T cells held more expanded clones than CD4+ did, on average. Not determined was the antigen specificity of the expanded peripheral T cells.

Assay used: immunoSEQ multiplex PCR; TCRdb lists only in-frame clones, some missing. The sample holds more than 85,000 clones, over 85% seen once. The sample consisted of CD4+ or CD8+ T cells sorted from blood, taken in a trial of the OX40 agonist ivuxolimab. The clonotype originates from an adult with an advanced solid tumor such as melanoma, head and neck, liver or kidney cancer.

In DNA form, the CDR3 reads TGTGCCAGCAGGGGGAACTATGGCTACACCTTC. It translates to CASRGNYGYTF. The genes are TRBV28 and TRBJ1-2; D gene uncertain. V gave up 6 bases and J gave up 2 bases, with 4 bases separating them. The CDR3 is 11 residues long. Germline loops: CDR1 MDHEN, CDR2 SYDVKM.